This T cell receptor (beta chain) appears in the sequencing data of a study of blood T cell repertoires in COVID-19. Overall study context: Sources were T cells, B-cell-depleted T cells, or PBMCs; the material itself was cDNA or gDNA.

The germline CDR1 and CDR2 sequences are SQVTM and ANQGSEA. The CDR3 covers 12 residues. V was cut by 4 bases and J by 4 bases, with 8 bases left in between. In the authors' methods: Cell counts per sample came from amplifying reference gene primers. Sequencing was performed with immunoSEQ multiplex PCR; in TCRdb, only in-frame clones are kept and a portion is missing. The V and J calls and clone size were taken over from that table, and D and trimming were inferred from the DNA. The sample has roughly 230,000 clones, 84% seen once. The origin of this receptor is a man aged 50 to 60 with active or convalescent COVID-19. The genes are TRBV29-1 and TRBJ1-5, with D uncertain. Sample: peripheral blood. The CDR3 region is CSVGLSNQPQHF. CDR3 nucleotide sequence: TGCAGCGTTGGACTTTCTAATCAGCCCCAGCATTTT.